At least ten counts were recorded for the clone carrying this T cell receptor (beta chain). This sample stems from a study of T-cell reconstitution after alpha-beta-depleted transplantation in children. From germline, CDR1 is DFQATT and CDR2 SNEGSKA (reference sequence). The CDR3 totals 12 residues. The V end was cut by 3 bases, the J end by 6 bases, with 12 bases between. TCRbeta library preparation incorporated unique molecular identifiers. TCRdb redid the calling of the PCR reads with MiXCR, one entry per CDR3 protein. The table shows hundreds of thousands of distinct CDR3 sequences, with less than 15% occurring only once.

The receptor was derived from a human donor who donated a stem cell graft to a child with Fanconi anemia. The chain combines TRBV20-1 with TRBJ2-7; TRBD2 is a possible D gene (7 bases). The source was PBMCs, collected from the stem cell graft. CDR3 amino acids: CSASHREGEQYF. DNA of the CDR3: TGCAGTGCTAGTCACAGGGAGGGCGAGCAGTACTTC.